The following is a T cell receptor (beta chain) sequence with its context. The ends were cut back, 4 bases at V and 0 bases at J, with 14 bases in the middle. Germline-derived CDR1 and CDR2 are SGHRS and YFSETQ. The CDR3 extends over 15 amino acids. The sample is drawn from a study of blood T cell repertoires in COVID-19. Whole-study context: The origin of the acute and convalescent COVID-19 samples was the United States, Italy and Spain.

As handled by the study authors: Estimates of nucleated cell counts were drawn from the amplification of reference gene primers. Here immunoSEQ multiplex PCR was the method, and the copy in TCRdb shows in-frame clones only, minus some. V, J and clone size derive from that table, while D and trimming were established from the DNA sequence. The profile covers roughly 200,000 clones, with roughly four fifths appearing a single time and 4% to 5.5% taken by the ten largest. What was sequenced was peripheral blood. The rearrangement uses TRBV5-1 and TRBJ2-7, with D perhaps TRBD2 (5 bases). This receptor was obtained from a man in his forties or fifties with active or convalescent COVID-19. The CDR3 spells CASSNSTGSSYEQYF. CDR3 nucleotides: TGCGCCAGCAGCAATTCGACGGGATCCTCCTACGAGCAGTACTTC. The variable domain in full, with the rest retrieved from reference TRBV5-1 and TRBJ2-7, is KAGVTQTPRYLIKTRGQQVTLSCSPISGHRSVSWYQQTPGQGLQFLFEYFSETQRNKGNFPGRFSGRQFSNSRSEMNVSTLELGDSALYLCASSNSTGSSYEQYFGPGTRLTVT.